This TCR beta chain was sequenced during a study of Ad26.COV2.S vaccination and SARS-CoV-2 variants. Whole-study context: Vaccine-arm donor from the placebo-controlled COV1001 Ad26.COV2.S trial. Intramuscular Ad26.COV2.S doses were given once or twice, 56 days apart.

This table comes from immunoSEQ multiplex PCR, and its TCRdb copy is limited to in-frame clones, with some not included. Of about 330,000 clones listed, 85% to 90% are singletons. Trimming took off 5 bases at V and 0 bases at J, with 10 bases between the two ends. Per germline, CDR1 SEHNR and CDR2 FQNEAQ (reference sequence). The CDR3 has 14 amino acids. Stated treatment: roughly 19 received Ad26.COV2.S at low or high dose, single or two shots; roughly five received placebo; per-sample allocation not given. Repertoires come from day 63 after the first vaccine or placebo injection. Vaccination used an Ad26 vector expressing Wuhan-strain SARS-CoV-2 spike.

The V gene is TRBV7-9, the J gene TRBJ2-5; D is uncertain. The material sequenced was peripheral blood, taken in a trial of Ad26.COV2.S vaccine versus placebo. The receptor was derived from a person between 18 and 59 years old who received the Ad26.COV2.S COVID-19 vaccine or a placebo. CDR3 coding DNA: TGTGCCAGCAGCCGTAGAGTGGACCAAGAGACCCAGTACTTC. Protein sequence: CASSRRVDQETQYF.